Below are 11 T cell receptor beta chains sequenced from a single sample in a study of shared clonotypes between healthy human individuals. Sequenced by immunoSEQ multiplex PCR; TCRdb stores in-frame clones only, minus some. The sample lists roughly 680,000 clones; roughly two thirds were seen once. The sequencing input was memory CD4+ T cells sorted from blood. Subset denoted: CD45RA-negative fraction. These receptors all stem from a woman aged 25 to 39 in good health.

The V and J genes are TRBV23-1 and TRBJ2-2; 7 bases agree with TRBD1. Being an ORF, TRBV23-1 has a function that is uncertain. This CDR3 contains 18 residues. Germline trimming cut 4 bases from V and 0 bases from J; bases unmatched to any gene: 11. The CDR3, as DNA: TGCGCCAGCAGTCTCGGTATTGGTGACAGGGCGAACACCGGGGAGCTGTTTTTT. Translating it yields CASSLGIGDRANTGELFF.

This clone was seen only once. The chain combines TRBV5-1 with TRBJ2-2; 10 bases fit TRBD2. CDR3 size: 20 residues. The V gene's germline CDR1 is SGHRS and CDR2 YFSETQ. Trimming cost V 4 bases and J 4 bases; bases outside gene matches: 19. The CDR3: CASSPGPGVAGGLGTGELFF. The CDR3, as DNA: TGCGCCAGCAGCCCCGGGCCAGGGGTAGCGGGAGGATTAGGCACCGGGGAGCTGTTTTTT.

This clone was counted a few times. J is TRBJ2-2 and V is TRBV6-5; D is possibly TRBD1 (5 bases). Looked up from germline, CDR1 is MNHEY and CDR2 is SVGAGI. The V and J ends lost 2 bases and 6 bases respectively, with 16 bases between them. The CDR3 extends over 16 amino acids. CDR3 protein: CASSYTPDRGPGELFF. The CDR3 DNA is TGTGCCAGCAGTTACACGCCGGATAGGGGCCCCGGGGAGCTGTTTTTT.

This chain uses TRBV10-3 with TRBJ2-7; 12 bases align to TRBD1. This CDR3 spans 14 amino acids. Germline values: CDR1 ENHRY, CDR2 SYGVKD. V was pared by 6 bases and J by 9 bases, with 9 bases of the junction left unmatched. CDR3 nucleotide sequence: TGTGCCATCAGCGCCCCGGGACAGGGGGCGAGGCAGTACTTC. It is translated as CAISAPGQGARQYF.

The chain recombines TRBV21-1 with TRBJ2-1; the table calls TRBD2, which could not be checked here. TRBV21-1 is a known pseudogene. The CDR3 totals 15 residues. CDR3 DNA: TGTGCCAGCAGCTTAACCGGCGGATCCTACAATGAGCAGTTCTTC. It encodes CASSLTGGSYNEQFF.

V usage is TRBV11-3 and J usage is TRBJ2-1; 7 bases map to TRBD2. V shed 5 bases, J shed 2 bases, and the junction held 12 bases outside the gene matches. Germline lookup yields CDR1 SGHNT and CDR2 YENEEA. The CDR3 length is 17 residues. The CDR3 region is CASSDQTGTKPYNEQFF. The CDR3 nucleotides are TGTGCCAGCAGCGATCAAACCGGGACTAAACCCTACAATGAGCAGTTCTTC.

The chain couples TRBV28 to TRBJ2-2; 7 bases agree with TRBD1. Germline CDR1 and CDR2: MDHEN and SYDVKM. The CDR3 has 15 residues. V shed 6 bases, J shed 2 bases, and the junction held 6 bases outside the gene matches. The CDR3 DNA reads TGTGCCAGCAGGTCCGGGACAGTCAACACCGGGGAGCTGTTTTTT. Translated, it gives CASRSGTVNTGELFF.

This clone was seen a few times. The chain joins TRBV6-5 to TRBJ1-1; TRBD1 agrees at 8 bases. Germline CDR1 reads MNHEY; CDR2 reads SVGAGI. The CDR3 extends over 14 amino acids. Germline trimming cut 10 bases from V and 5 bases from J; bases unmatched to any gene: 12. The DNA of the CDR3 is TGTGCCACCGGCCCAAGGACAGGGAATACTGAAGCTTTCTTT. Protein sequence: CATGPRTGNTEAFF.

In its sample, this clone was seen once. The J gene is TRBJ2-7, the V gene TRBV11-2; 9 nucleotides align to TRBD1. The V and J ends lost 5 bases and 2 bases, in that order; junction bases with no gene match: 16. The CDR3 is made up of 18 amino acids. Germline V lookup: CDR1 SGHAT, CDR2 FQNNGV. As DNA, the CDR3 is TGTGCCAGCAGCCCCAGGGACAAGGGGACAGGGAATACCTACGAGCAGTACTTC. Translation: CASSPRDKGTGNTYEQYF. Full variable domain (missing parts from reference TRBV11-2 and TRBJ2-7): EAGVAQSPRYKIIEKRQSVAFWCNPISGHATLYWYQQILGQGPKLLIQFQNNGVVDDSQLPKDRFSAERLKGVDSTLKIQPAKLEDSAVYLCASSPRDKGTGNTYEQYFGPGTRLTVT.

This chain connects TRBV19 to TRBJ2-3; D remains ambiguous. Trimming stripped 6 bases from V and 0 bases from J, with 7 bases between. Germline lookup yields CDR1 LNHDA and CDR2 SQIVND (reference sequence). This CDR3 is 13 amino acids long. This CDR3 reads CASRSSSTDTQYF. The CDR3 coding sequence is TGTGCCAGTAGGAGCAGTAGCACAGATACGCAGTATTTT. The variable domain in full, with the rest retrieved from reference TRBV19 and TRBJ2-3, is DGGITQSPKYLFRKEGQNVTLSCEQNLNHDAMYWYRQDPGQGLRLIYYSQIVNDFQKGDIAEGYSVSREKKESFPLTVTSAQKNPTAFYLCASRSSSTDTQYFGPGTRLTVL.

V is TRBV19 and J is TRBJ2-1, with 9 bases lining up with TRBD1. CDR3 size: 16 residues. The germline CDR1 and CDR2 sequences are LNHDA and SQIVND (reference sequence). After removal of 4 bases from V and 4 bases from J, the junction contained 8 bases not matched to a gene. CDR3 loop: CASSTLQQGAYNEQFF. In DNA form, the CDR3 reads TGTGCCAGTAGTACGCTACAACAGGGGGCGTACAATGAGCAGTTCTTC.